The sequence of this T cell receptor (beta chain) was determined in a study of T cells expressing NK-cell markers. Study-level results: NKG2C+ dominant clonotypes from over 5 donors made up about 1.0-7.0% of CD8+ T cells.

This CDR3 comprises 13 residues. CDR1 and CDR2 from the germline V gene are KGHSH and LQKENI. Libraries used 5'RACE template switching adding universal primer site and UMIs. TCRdb reprocessed the 5' RACE reads and stores each CDR3 protein as one record, lacking DNA. The clone table shows about 180,000 distinct CDR3 sequences, with the ten largest holding approximately 17%. Concerning this clonotype: The antigen remains undetermined.

The TCR sequence derives from a woman aged 18 to 75 in good health. The chain links TRBV18 to TRBJ1-4. The sequenced sample consisted of blood T cells: a sorted CD56 or NKG2C T cell subset, CD4+ or CD8+ T cells, or bulk PBMC T cells (not recorded which). CDR3 residues: CASSPVTWEKLFF.